This T cell receptor (beta chain) emerged from a study of blood T cell repertoires in COVID-19. Looking at the study overall: From T cells, B-cell-depleted T cells, or PBMCs came the material, which was cDNA or gDNA.

Of note for this clone: The junction differs from germline at one of its ends, possibly a read error.

There are 16 residues in the CDR3. The germline gives CDR1 SGDLS, CDR2 YYNGEE. This table comes from immunoSEQ multiplex PCR, and its TCRdb copy is limited to in-frame clones, with some not included. Of approximately 150,000 clones detected, 80% to 85% appear once; the ten largest clones hold about 7.5%. Sequencing input: peripheral blood. The sequence derives from a human donor in a cohort sampled during active COVID-19. V and J are TRBV9 and TRBJ2-5, with 9 bases that match TRBD2. CDR3: CASSVAGGRALEPQYF. CDR3 DNA: TGTGCCAGCAGCGTAGCAGGCGGGAGGGCCCTAGAGCCCCAGTACTTC.